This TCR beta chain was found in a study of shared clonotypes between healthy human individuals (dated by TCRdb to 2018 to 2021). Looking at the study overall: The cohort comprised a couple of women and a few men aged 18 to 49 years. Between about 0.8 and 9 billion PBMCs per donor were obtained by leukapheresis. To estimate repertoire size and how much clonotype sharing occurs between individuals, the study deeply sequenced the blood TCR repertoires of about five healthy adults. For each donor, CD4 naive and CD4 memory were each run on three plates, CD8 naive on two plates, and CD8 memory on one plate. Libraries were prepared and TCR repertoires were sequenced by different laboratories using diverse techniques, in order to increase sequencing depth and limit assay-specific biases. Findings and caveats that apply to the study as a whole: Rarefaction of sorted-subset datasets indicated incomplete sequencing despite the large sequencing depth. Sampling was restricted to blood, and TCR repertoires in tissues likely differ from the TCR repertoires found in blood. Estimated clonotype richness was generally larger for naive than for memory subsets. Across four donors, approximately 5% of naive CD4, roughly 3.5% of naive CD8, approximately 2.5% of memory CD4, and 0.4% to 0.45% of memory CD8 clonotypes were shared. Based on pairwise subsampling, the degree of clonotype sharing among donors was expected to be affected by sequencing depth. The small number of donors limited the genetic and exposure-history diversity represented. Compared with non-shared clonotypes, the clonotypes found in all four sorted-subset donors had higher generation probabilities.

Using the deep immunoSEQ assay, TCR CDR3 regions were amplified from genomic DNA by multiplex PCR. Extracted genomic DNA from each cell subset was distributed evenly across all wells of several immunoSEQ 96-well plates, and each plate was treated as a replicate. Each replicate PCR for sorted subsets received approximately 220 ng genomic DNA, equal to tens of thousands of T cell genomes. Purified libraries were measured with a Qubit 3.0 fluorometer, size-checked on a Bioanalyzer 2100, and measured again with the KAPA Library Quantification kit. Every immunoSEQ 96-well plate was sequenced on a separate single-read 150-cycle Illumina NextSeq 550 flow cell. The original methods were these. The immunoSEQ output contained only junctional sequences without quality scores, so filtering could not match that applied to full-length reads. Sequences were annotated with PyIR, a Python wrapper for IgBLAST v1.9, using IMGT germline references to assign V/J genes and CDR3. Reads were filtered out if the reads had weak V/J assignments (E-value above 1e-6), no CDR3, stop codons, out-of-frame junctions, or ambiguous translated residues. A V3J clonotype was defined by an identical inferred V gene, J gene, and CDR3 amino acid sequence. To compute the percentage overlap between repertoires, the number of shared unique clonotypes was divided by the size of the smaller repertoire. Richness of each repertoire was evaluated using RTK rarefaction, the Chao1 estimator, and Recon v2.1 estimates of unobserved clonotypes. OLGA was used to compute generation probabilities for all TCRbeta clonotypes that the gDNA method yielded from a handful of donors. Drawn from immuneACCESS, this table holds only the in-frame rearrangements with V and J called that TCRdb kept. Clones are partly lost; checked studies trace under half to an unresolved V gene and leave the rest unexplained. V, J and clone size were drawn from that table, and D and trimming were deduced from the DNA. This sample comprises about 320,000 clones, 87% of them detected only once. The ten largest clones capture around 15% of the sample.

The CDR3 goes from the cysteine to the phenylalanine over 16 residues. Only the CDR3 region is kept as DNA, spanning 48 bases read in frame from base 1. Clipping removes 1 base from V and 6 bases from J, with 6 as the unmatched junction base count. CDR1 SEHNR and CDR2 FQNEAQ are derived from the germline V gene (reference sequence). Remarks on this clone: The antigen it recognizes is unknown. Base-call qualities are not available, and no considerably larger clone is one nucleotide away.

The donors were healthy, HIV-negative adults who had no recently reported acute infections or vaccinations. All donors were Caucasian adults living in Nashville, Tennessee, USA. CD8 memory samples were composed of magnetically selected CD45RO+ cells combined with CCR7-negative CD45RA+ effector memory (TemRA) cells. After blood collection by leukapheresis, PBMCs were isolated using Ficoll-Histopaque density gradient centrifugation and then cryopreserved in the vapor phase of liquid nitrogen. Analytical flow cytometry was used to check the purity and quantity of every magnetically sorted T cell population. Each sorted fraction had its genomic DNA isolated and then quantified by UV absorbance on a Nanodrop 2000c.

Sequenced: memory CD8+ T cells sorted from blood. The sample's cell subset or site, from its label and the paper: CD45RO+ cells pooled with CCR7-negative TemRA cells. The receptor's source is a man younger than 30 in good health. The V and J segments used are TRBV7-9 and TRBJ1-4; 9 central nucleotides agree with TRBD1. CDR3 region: CASSLVVTGGDEKLFF. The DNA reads TGTGCCAGCAGCTTAGTAGTGACAGGGGGTGATGAAAAACTGTTTTTT.